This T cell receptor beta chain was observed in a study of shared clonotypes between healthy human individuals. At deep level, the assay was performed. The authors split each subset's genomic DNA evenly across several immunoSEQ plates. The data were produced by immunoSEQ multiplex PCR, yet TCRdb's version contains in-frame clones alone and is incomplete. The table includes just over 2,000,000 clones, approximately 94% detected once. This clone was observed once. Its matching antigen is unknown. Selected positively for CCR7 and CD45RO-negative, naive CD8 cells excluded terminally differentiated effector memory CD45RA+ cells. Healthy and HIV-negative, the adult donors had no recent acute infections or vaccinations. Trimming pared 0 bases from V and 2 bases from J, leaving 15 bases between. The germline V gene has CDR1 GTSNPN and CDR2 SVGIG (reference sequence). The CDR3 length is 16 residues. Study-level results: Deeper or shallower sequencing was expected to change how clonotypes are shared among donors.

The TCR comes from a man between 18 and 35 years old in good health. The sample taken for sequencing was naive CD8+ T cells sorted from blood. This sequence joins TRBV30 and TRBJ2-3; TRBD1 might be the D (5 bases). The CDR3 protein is CAWSVGQGHYTDTQYF. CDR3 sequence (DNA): TGTGCCTGGAGTGTAGGGCAGGGCCATTACACAGATACGCAGTATTTT.